These 18 T cell receptor beta chains were sequenced from one sample in a study of a mutant IDH1 vaccine in newly diagnosed glioma. Repertoires were generated with immunoSEQ multiplex PCR, while TCRdb's copy carries only in-frame clones and drops some. The sample has approximately 39,000 clones, roughly 81% seen once. The time point denotes: week 5, during vaccination. Mutant IDH1 20-mer peptide, at 300 ug, made up each vaccine dose, with topical imiquimod. For these receptors, no antigen is known. The starting material was PBMCs, obtained from a glioma patient whose treatment included an IDH1 peptide vaccine. All receptors come from a man between 45 and 60 years old with glioma.

The chain links TRBV19 to TRBJ1-4, with 7 positions matching TRBD1. The CDR3 spans 14 residues. Germline V gene lookup returns CDR1 LNHDA and CDR2 SQIVND (reference sequence). V shed 6 bases, J shed 5 bases, and the junction held 6 bases outside the gene matches. The CDR3 loop is CASRNQGGNEKLFF. The CDR3 coding sequence is TGTGCCAGTAGGAACCAGGGGGGAAATGAAAAACTGTTTTTT.

The chain couples TRBV5-1 to TRBJ2-3; D is possibly TRBD1 (5 bases). The V end was cut by 5 bases, the J end by 0 bases, with 19 bases between. Germline V CDR1 and CDR2: SGHRS, YFSETQ. CDR3 length: 17 amino acids. In DNA form, the CDR3 reads TGCGCCAGCAGACCCCGACCGGACACACCTAGCACAGATACGCAGTATTTT. As protein: CASRPRPDTPSTDTQYF. Full variable domain (remainder filled in from reference TRBV5-1 and TRBJ2-3): KAGVTQTPRYLIKTRGQQVTLSCSPISGHRSVSWYQQTPGQGLQFLFEYFSETQRNKGNFPGRFSGRQFSNSRSEMNVSTLELGDSALYLCASRPRPDTPSTDTQYFGPGTRLTVL.

This rearrangement joins TRBV19 to TRBJ2-6; 7 bases match TRBD1. V was pared by 6 bases and J by 0 bases, with 5 bases of the junction left unmatched. Germline values: CDR1 LNHDA, CDR2 SQIVND (reference sequence). The CDR3 length is 16 residues. The CDR3 sequence: CASRDRSRSGANVLTF. The CDR3 DNA sequence: TGTGCCAGTAGGGACAGGTCCCGCTCTGGGGCCAACGTCCTGACTTTC.

This sequence joins TRBV2 and TRBJ1-2, with 10 bases aligning to TRBD1. The V segment lost 9 bases and the J segment 3 bases; nucleotides outside the gene matches: 4. This CDR3 has 13 residues. CDR1 SNHLY and CDR2 FYNNEI come from the germline V gene. The CDR3 nucleotides read TGTGCCAGGACCGGACAGGGGGACTATGGCTACACCTTC. Translated, it gives CARTGQGDYGYTF.

The chain links TRBV18 to TRBJ1-3; D gene uncertain. Germline assignment: CDR1 KGHSH and CDR2 LQKENI. Trimming pared 3 bases from V and 4 bases from J, leaving 4 bases between. CDR3 length: 12 amino acids. The CDR3 loop reads CASSPNGNTIYF. DNA of the CDR3: TGTGCCAGCTCACCGAACGGAAACACCATATATTTT.

This clone was detected only a few times. This rearrangement joins TRBV18 to TRBJ1-5; 7 bases line up with TRBD1. After removal of 6 bases from V and 8 bases from J, the junction contained 10 bases not matched to a gene. The germline gives CDR1 KGHSH, CDR2 LQKENI. The CDR3 has 14 residues. Here the CDR3 reads CASSPGTAHEPQHF. DNA of the CDR3: TGTGCCAGCTCGCCCGGGACAGCCCATGAGCCCCAGCATTTT.

The chain has TRBV27 and TRBJ2-5; tentatively, D is TRBD1 (6 bases). CDR1 and CDR2 (germline): MNHEY, SMNVEV (reference sequence). The germline V and J ends were trimmed by 3 bases and 0 bases, with 11 bases remaining between them. The CDR3 extends over 15 amino acids. DNA of the CDR3: TGTGCCAGCAGTTTCACAGGGAAGTACCAAGAGACCCAGTACTTC. This encodes CASSFTGKYQETQYF.

This chain connects TRBV4-1 to TRBJ1-2, with D tentatively TRBD1 (5 bases). This CDR3 spans 15 amino acids. Germline V gene sequence: CDR1 MGHRA, CDR2 YSYEKL. V was trimmed by 0 bases and J by 2 bases, leaving 10 bases between them. CDR3 residues: CASSQDGGRNYGYTF. Written as DNA, the CDR3 is TGCGCCAGCAGCCAAGATGGGGGACGGAACTATGGCTACACCTTC.

The chain employs TRBV11-3 and TRBJ2-5; D call uncertain. The ends were cut back, 2 bases at V and 5 bases at J, with 12 bases in the middle. Germline CDR1 is SGHNT and CDR2 is YENEEA. CDR3 size: 14 residues. CDR3 in DNA: TGTGCCAGCAGCTTACGGGCCTTCGGGGAGACCCAGTACTTC. Its translation: CASSLRAFGETQYF.

V usage is TRBV2 and J usage is TRBJ2-1; 11 bases match TRBD2. CDR1 and CDR2 from the germline V gene are SNHLY and FYNNEI. V was clipped by 7 bases and J by 8 bases; unmatched bases: 4. This CDR3 has 13 amino acids. The CDR3 nucleotides read TGTGCCAGCAAAACTAGCGGGGGCGATGAGCAGTTCTTC. This sequence encodes CASKTSGGDEQFF.

The V and J genes are TRBV11-3 and TRBJ1-1; D is unresolved. Trimming removed 6 bases from V and 2 bases from J, with 10 bases in between. Germline lookup yields CDR1 SGHNT and CDR2 YENEEA. The CDR3 consists of 13 residues. The CDR3 loop reads CASSSGLNTEAFF. For the CDR3, the DNA is TGTGCCAGCAGTTCGGGCCTCAACACTGAAGCTTTCTTT.

The J gene is TRBJ2-1, the V gene TRBV30; TRBD2 is a possible D gene (6 bases). CDR3 length: 13 amino acids. The germline CDR1 and CDR2 sequences are GTSNPN and SVGIG (reference sequence). V was shortened by 0 bases and J by 9 bases, with 12 bases between the two germline ends. CDR3 in DNA: TGTGCCTGGAGTGTACCCGGACTACTTGAGCAGTTCTTC. Its protein product is CAWSVPGLLEQFF.

The chain is built from TRBV15 and TRBJ1-5; a weak D match, TRBD1 (5 bases). The CDR3 totals 15 residues. Germline loops: CDR1 LNHNV, CDR2 YYDKDF (reference sequence). V lost 0 bases and J lost 4, with 10 bases in between. The CDR3, as DNA: TGTGCCACCAGCAGAGATCTGGGACTAAATCAGCCCCAGCATTTT. It yields the protein CATSRDLGLNQPQHF.

V gene TRBV7-9 combines with J gene TRBJ2-7, with D hard to call. Germline V gene lookup returns CDR1 SEHNR and CDR2 FQNEAQ (reference sequence). The CDR3 covers 11 residues. Trimming left V 5 bases short and J 6 bases short, with 8 bases between. The CDR3 nucleotides are TGTGCCAGCAGCGCGGCGGCCGAGCAGTACTTC. This codes for CASSAAAEQYF.

This clone was observed a handful of times. V and J are TRBV19 and TRBJ2-1; TRBD1 agrees at 12 bases. Germline V gives CDR1 LNHDA, CDR2 SQIVND (reference sequence). CDR3 length equals 16 residues. V was clipped by 1 base and J by 6 bases; unmatched bases: 4. In DNA form, the CDR3 reads TGTGCCAGTAGTATAGGGGGGACAGGGGGCTTCAATGAGCAGTTCTTC. Residues: CASSIGGTGGFNEQFF.

The chain joins TRBV7-9 to TRBJ1-2; D ambiguous. Looked up from germline, CDR1 is SEHNR and CDR2 is FQNEAQ (reference sequence). V was shortened by 1 base and J by 5 bases, with 17 bases between the two germline ends. The CDR3 spans 16 residues. The CDR3 bases are TGTGCCAGCAGCTTAGGCGGGTCCCGGTCACTTTATGGCTACACCTTC. Its translation: CASSLGGSRSLYGYTF.

The chain joins TRBV9 to TRBJ1-4, with D unclear. The CDR3 has 15 residues. Germline V gives CDR1 SGDLS, CDR2 YYNGEE. Trimming removed 2 bases from V and 7 bases from J, with 15 bases in between. The CDR3 here is CASSVGPHGPEKLFF. The CDR3 region has the DNA TGTGCCAGCAGCGTCGGCCCACATGGCCCTGAAAAACTGTTTTTT.

The chain joins TRBV7-8 to TRBJ1-1, with 9 nucleotides matching TRBD1. The V gene's germline CDR1 is SGHVS and CDR2 FQNEAQ. V was clipped by 4 bases and J by 1 base; unmatched bases: 1. The CDR3 contains 14 residues. The CDR3 nucleotides are TGTGCCAGCAGCTGGGGACAGGGGAACACTGAAGCTTTCTTT. The encoded protein is CASSWGQGNTEAFF.